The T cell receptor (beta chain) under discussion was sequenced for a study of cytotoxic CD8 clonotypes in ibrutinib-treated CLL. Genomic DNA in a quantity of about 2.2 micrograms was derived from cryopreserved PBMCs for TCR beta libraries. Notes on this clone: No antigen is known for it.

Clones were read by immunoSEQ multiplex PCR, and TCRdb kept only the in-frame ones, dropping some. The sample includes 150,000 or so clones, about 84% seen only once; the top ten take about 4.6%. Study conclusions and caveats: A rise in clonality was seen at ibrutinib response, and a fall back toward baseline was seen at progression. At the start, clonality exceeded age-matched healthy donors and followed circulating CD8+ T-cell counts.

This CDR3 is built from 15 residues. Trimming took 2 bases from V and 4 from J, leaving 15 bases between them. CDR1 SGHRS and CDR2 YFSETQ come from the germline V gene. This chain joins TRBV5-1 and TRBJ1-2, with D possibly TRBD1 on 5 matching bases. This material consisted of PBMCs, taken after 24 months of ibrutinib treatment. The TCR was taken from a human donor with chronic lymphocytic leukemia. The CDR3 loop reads CASSFSSGGSYGYTF. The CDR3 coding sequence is TGCGCCAGCAGCTTTTCCAGCGGGGGAAGCTATGGCTACACCTTC.